The entry that follows covers one T cell receptor (beta chain) sequence. In germline, CDR1 is LNHDA, CDR2 SQIVND (reference sequence). V gave up 0 bases and J gave up 5 bases; unmatched junction bases: 8. The CDR3 length is 16 residues. This table comes from immunoSEQ multiplex PCR, and its TCRdb copy is limited to in-frame clones, with some not included. Seen here are about 190,000 clones, roughly 85% observed once, and the top ten hold more than 9%. The record originates from a study of blood T cell repertoires in COVID-19. The material sequenced was peripheral blood. The V and J genes are TRBV19 and TRBJ1-1, with 8 nucleotides matching TRBD1. This TCR derives from a woman older than 75 with active or convalescent COVID-19. DNA for the CDR3: TGTGCCAGTAGTATAGATACGGACAGGGTGCGTACTGAAGCTTTCTTT. It specifies CASSIDTDRVRTEAFF.